A single sample gave rise to the 5 T cell receptor beta chains below, sequenced in a study of blood T cell repertoires in COVID-19. Assay: immunoSEQ multiplex PCR; the TCRdb copy retains only in-frame clones and omits some. The table records 250,000 to 350,000 clones, 80% to 95% of them present only once. Sequenced material: peripheral blood. The receptor source for this set is a woman between 25 and 40 years old with COVID-19, enrolled during active disease.

The chain combines TRBV10-3 with TRBJ2-7, with 11 positions matching TRBD2. This CDR3 region has 20 residues. Trimming at V came to 2 bases and at J to 4 bases, leaving 19 bases not matched to a gene. The germline V gene has CDR1 ENHRY and CDR2 SYGVKD. CDR3 amino acids: CAISERGTGYSGRAGYEQYF. Here the CDR3 DNA reads TGTGCCATCAGTGAGAGGGGGACAGGGTATAGCGGGAGGGCCGGGTACGAGCAGTACTTC.

This clone showed up just once. The chain is built from TRBV15 and TRBJ2-7, with D maybe TRBD2 (5 bases). V gave up 1 base and J gave up 3 bases, with 13 bases separating them. The germline CDR1 and CDR2 sequences are LNHNV and YYDKDF (reference sequence). The CDR3 length is 15 residues. The CDR3 DNA follows: TGTGCCACCAGCAGAGGGGCAAGCGGTAGCTACGAGCAGTACTTC. Translating gives CATSRGASGSYEQYF.

This chain uses TRBV18 with TRBJ1-2; D is undetermined. The length of the CDR3 is 15 residues. Trimming removed 1 base at V and 2 bases at J, with 11 bases between. Germline assignment: CDR1 KGHSH and CDR2 LQKENI. The CDR3 nucleotides read TGTGCCAGCTCACCACGGAGAGGGTCGAACTATGGCTACACCTTC. Its translation is CASSPRRGSNYGYTF.

This chain links TRBV5-4 with TRBJ2-5; 9 nucleotides line up with TRBD1. The CDR3 runs 15 residues. CDR1 and CDR2 from the germline V gene are SGHNT and YYREEE (reference sequence). V dropped 4 bases and J dropped 5; count of bases not matched to a gene: 9. CDR3: CASSVYRGREETQYF. The CDR3 region has the DNA TGTGCCAGCAGCGTATACAGGGGGCGAGAGGAGACCCAGTACTTC.

This clone occurred a few times. This chain joins TRBV7-3 and TRBJ2-1, with TRBD2 matching over 11 bases. There are 15 residues in the CDR3. Trimming at V came to 5 bases and at J to 4 bases, leaving 4 bases not matched to a gene. CDR1 is SGHTA, CDR2 FQGTGA, per germline. The CDR3 sequence is CASSQGTSGYNEQFF. The CDR3 DNA is TGTGCCAGCAGCCAGGGGACTAGCGGATACAATGAGCAGTTCTTC. Filled out from reference TRBV7-3 and TRBJ2-1, the complete variable domain reads GAGVSQTPSNKVTEKGKYVELRCDPISGHTALYWYRQSLGQGPEFLIYFQGTGAADDSGLPNDRFFAVRPEGSVSTLKIQRTERGDSAVYLCASSQGTSGYNEQFFGPGTRLTVL.